A single sample gave rise to the 21 T cell receptor beta chains below, sequenced in a study of blood T cell repertoires in COVID-19. Here immunoSEQ multiplex PCR was the method, and the copy in TCRdb shows in-frame clones only, minus some. This table has roughly 50,000 clones, around four fifths appearing once. The sample comprised peripheral blood. These receptors were taken from a woman of 80 years or more with acute or convalescent COVID-19.

V gene TRBV11-2 combines with J gene TRBJ2-7; TRBD2 agrees at 8 bases. The CDR3 is made up of 13 amino acids. Germline values: CDR1 SGHAT, CDR2 FQNNGV. The V and J ends lost 5 bases and 0 bases, in that order; junction bases with no gene match: 0. Written as DNA, the CDR3 is TGTGCCAGCAGCCGGGGGGGCTCCTACGAGCAGTACTTC. Its protein product is CASSRGGSYEQYF.

V usage is TRBV20-1 and J usage is TRBJ1-1, with a possible D match to TRBD1 (6 bases). V shed 4 bases and J shed 5 bases, with 8 bases lying between them. Germline V lookup: CDR1 DFQATT, CDR2 SNEGSKA (reference sequence). This CDR3 region has 11 residues. CDR3 region: CSAKGTTEAFF. CDR3 DNA: TGCAGTGCTAAAGGGACAACTGAAGCTTTCTTT.

The chain joins TRBV5-4 to TRBJ2-1; 9 positions match TRBD2. This CDR3 spans 14 amino acids. Germline V CDR1 and CDR2: SGHNT, YYREEE (reference sequence). The V and J ends lost 3 bases and 5 bases, in that order; junction bases with no gene match: 3. The CDR3 loop is CASSSSSGDNEQFF. The CDR3 region has the DNA TGTGCCAGCAGCTCATCTAGCGGGGACAATGAGCAGTTCTTC. Variable domain in full (rest from reference TRBV5-4 and TRBJ2-1): ETGVTQSPTHLIKTRGQQVTLRCSSQSGHNTVSWYQQALGQGPQFIFQYYREEENGRGNFPPRFSGLQFPNYSSELNVNALELDDSALYLCASSSSSGDNEQFFGPGTRLTVL.

The V gene is TRBV4-1, the J gene TRBJ2-6; 8 bases fit TRBD1. The CDR3 length is 19 residues. The V gene's germline CDR1 is MGHRA and CDR2 YSYEKL. The junction had 13 bases not matched to a gene; V was cut back by 3 bases and J by 3 bases. The CDR3 coding sequence is TGCGCCAGCAGCCAGGCCCCGGACAGGGTTACATTTGGGGCCAACGTCCTGACTTTC. This sequence encodes CASSQAPDRVTFGANVLTF.

The chain is built from TRBV9 and TRBJ2-2, with 8 positions matching TRBD1. The germline V gene encodes CDR1 SGDLS and CDR2 YYNGEE. The CDR3 covers 16 residues. V trimming: 3 bases; J trimming: 0 bases; junction bases outside the gene matches: 4. CDR3 loop: CASSAGQETNTGELFF. The CDR3 DNA sequence: TGTGCCAGCAGCGCGGGACAGGAGACGAACACCGGGGAGCTGTTTTTT.

This rearrangement joins TRBV2 to TRBJ2-1; 11 bases match TRBD2. J lost 4 bases, V lost 4 bases, and 6 bases had no gene match. The length of the CDR3 is 16 residues. From germline, CDR1 is SNHLY and CDR2 FYNNEI. CDR3 nucleotide sequence: TGTGCCAGCAGTGTTGGGCTAGCGGGGGGTTACAATGAGCAGTTCTTC. Translating gives CASSVGLAGGYNEQFF.

The chain couples TRBV11-2 to TRBJ2-1; unclear D gene. Trimming stripped 0 bases from V and 7 bases from J, with 4 bases between. Germline values: CDR1 SGHAT, CDR2 FQNNGV. The CDR3 is 12 amino acids. CDR3 loop: CASSLDRNEQFF. The CDR3 DNA is TGTGCCAGCAGCTTAGATCGGAATGAGCAGTTCTTC.

The chain couples TRBV4-2 to TRBJ2-5; TRBD2 agrees at 9 bases. Per the germline V gene, CDR1 is LGHNA and CDR2 is YNFKEQ. The CDR3 has 17 amino acids. The V gene end was trimmed by 0 bases and the J gene end by 1 base; junction bases not matched to a gene: 6. This CDR3 is CASSQESRGGLQETQYF. The CDR3 region has the DNA TGTGCCAGCAGCCAAGAGTCGCGGGGGGGCCTCCAAGAGACCCAGTACTTC.

The chain recombines TRBV3-1 (or the pseudogene TRBV3-2) with TRBJ2-7; D is unresolved. Looked up from germline, CDR1 is LGHDT and CDR2 is YNNKEL (reference sequence). The CDR3 consists of 11 residues. Trimming removed 4 bases at V and 6 bases at J, with 7 bases between. The CDR3 DNA reads TGTGCCAGCAGCCTCTCGAGCGAGCAGTACTTC. As protein: CASSLSSEQYF.

The V call is TRBV5-1, the J call TRBJ2-1; D may be TRBD2 (6 bases). The CDR3 spans 14 residues. CDR1 is SGHRS and CDR2 is YFSETQ in the germline V gene. V dropped 3 bases and J dropped 5 bases, with 12 bases sitting between them. CDR3 in DNA: TGCGCCAGCAGCTCTGGATGGGGGGACAATGAGCAGTTCTTC. It specifies CASSSGWGDNEQFF. Supplemented by reference TRBV5-1 and TRBJ2-1, the full variable domain reads KAGVTQTPRYLIKTRGQQVTLSCSPISGHRSVSWYQQTPGQGLQFLFEYFSETQRNKGNFPGRFSGRQFSNSRSEMNVSTLELGDSALYLCASSSGWGDNEQFFGPGTRLTVL.

This chain joins TRBV7-2 and TRBJ2-1, with 7 positions matching TRBD2. CDR1 and CDR2 (germline): SGHTA, FQGNSA. The CDR3 sequence is 14 residues long. The trim removed 2 bases at V and 9 bases at J, leaving 7 bases unmatched. The CDR3 spells CASSLFRGVSEQFF. The DNA of the CDR3 is TGTGCCAGCAGCTTATTTCGGGGGGTTAGTGAGCAGTTCTTC.

The chain links TRBV5-1 to TRBJ1-6; 7 nucleotides line up with TRBD1. The CDR3 contains 14 residues. Germline lookup yields CDR1 SGHRS and CDR2 YFSETQ. J gave up 5 bases and V 2 bases, and 1 base lay outside the gene matches. CDR3: CASSLGQDNSPLHF. In DNA, the CDR3 is TGCGCCAGCAGCTTAGGACAGGATAATTCACCCCTCCACTTT. The whole variable domain, remainder taken from reference TRBV5-1 and TRBJ1-6, is KAGVTQTPRYLIKTRGQQVTLSCSPISGHRSVSWYQQTPGQGLQFLFEYFSETQRNKGNFPGRFSGRQFSNSRSEMNVSTLELGDSALYLCASSLGQDNSPLHFGNGTRLTVT.

The chain combines TRBV14 with TRBJ1-1; no firm D call. Looked up from germline, CDR1 is SGHDN and CDR2 is FVKESK. Deletions cut 4 bases from V and 3 bases from J, with 12 bases between. CDR3 length equals 14 residues. The CDR3 region is CASSRRSGDTEAFF. The CDR3 DNA sequence: TGTGCCAGCAGCCGCCGTAGCGGGGACACTGAAGCTTTCTTT.

J is TRBJ1-1 and V is TRBV12-3 or TRBV12-4, with D unresolved. The CDR3 runs to 13 residues. Trimming took off 6 bases at V and 2 bases at J, with 10 bases between the two ends. DNA of the CDR3: TGTGCCAGCAGCACCCCAGGAAACACTGAAGCTTTCTTT. Encoded protein: CASSTPGNTEAFF.

This clone appeared once. The chain combines TRBV11-3 with TRBJ2-1; 11 positions agree with TRBD2. Trimming took 1 base from V and 7 from J; bases not matched to a gene: 3. This CDR3 contains 15 residues. Per germline, CDR1 SGHNT and CDR2 YENEEA. The CDR3, as DNA: TGTGCCAGCAGCTTAGTTCTAGCGGGGGGTAATGAGCAGTTCTTC. Translation gives CASSLVLAGGNEQFF.

This clone was recorded a few times. This chain uses TRBV7-9 with TRBJ1-1; 8 nucleotides match TRBD1. CDR1 and CDR2 from the germline V gene are SEHNR and FQNEAQ (reference sequence). This CDR3 is 15 amino acids long. The trim removed 6 bases at V and 3 bases at J, leaving 9 bases unmatched. CDR3: CASRDATGVDTEAFF. CDR3 sequence (DNA): TGTGCCAGCAGGGACGCGACAGGGGTGGACACTGAAGCTTTCTTT.

The chain uses TRBV5-1 and TRBJ1-2; no definite D call. This CDR3 region has 17 residues. V gave up 0 bases and J gave up 4 bases, with 19 bases separating them. Germline V gene sequence: CDR1 SGHRS, CDR2 YFSETQ. The CDR3 nucleotides are TGCGCCAGCAGCTTGGCCCGAGGCTACCCCACACTCTATGGCTACACCTTC. Its protein product is CASSLARGYPTLYGYTF.

This clone was counted at least ten times. The rearrangement uses TRBV18 and TRBJ2-1; 12 bases agree with TRBD2. After removal of 2 bases from V and 9 bases from J, the junction contained 8 bases not matched to a gene. CDR3 length: 16 residues. Per germline, CDR1 KGHSH and CDR2 LQKENI. In DNA, the CDR3 is TGTGCCAGCTCACCATCCCCTAGCGGGGGGGCAGTTGAGCAGTTCTTC. Translating it yields CASSPSPSGGAVEQFF. Full variable domain (remainder filled in from reference TRBV18 and TRBJ2-1): NAGVMQNPRHLVRRRGQEARLRCSPMKGHSHVYWYRQLPEEGLKFMVYLQKENIIDESGMPKERFSAEFPKEGPSILRIQQVVRGDSAAYFCASSPSPSGGAVEQFFGPGTRLTVL.

This chain uses TRBV24-1 with TRBJ2-7, with D maybe TRBD1 (7 bases). The V end was cut by 3 bases, the J end by 4 bases, with 15 bases between. The CDR3 runs to 15 residues. Germline V gives CDR1 KGHDR, CDR2 SFDVKD. CDR3 in amino acids: CATSDPGAGGYEQYF. In nucleotides, the CDR3 is TGTGCCACCAGTGATCCCGGGGCAGGGGGGTACGAGCAGTACTTC.

V usage is TRBV10-2 and J usage is TRBJ2-7; 12 nucleotides agree with TRBD2. The CDR3 spans 14 residues. V trimming: 3 bases; J trimming: 3 bases; junction bases outside the gene matches: 0. The V gene's germline CDR1 is WSHSY and CDR2 SAAADI. CDR3 in DNA: TGCGCCAGCAGTGAACTAGCGGGGGGCTACGAGCAGTACTTC. Encoded protein: CASSELAGGYEQYF.

The chain joins TRBV20-1 to TRBJ1-2; D call uncertain. The germline gives CDR1 DFQATT, CDR2 SNEGSKA (reference sequence). The V end lost 3 bases, the J end lost 0 bases, and 11 bases lay between the germline ends. The CDR3 sequence is 14 residues long. The CDR3 protein is CSASVAETNYGYTF. CDR3 DNA sequence: TGCAGTGCTAGTGTCGCAGAAACTAACTATGGCTACACCTTC.